These 21 T cell receptor beta chains originate from one sample sequenced in a study of control samples from healthy donors and cancer patients. The method was immunoSEQ multiplex PCR; TCRdb's version includes in-frame clones alone and lacks a portion of them. The repertoire has 50,000 or so clones, 85% to 95% of them found once; the top ten carry less than 3%. Sequenced sample: blood. These receptors all come from a man aged 25 to 40 in good health.

The CDR3 DNA sequence: TGTGCCAGCAGCAAGGAGACAGGGGACTCTGGAAACACCATATATTTT. Translating gives CASSKETGDSGNTIYF. This chain connects TRBV21-1 to TRBJ1-3; the table's TRBD1 call for D was not verified on the DNA. TRBV21-1 is a known pseudogene. The CDR3 consists of 16 residues.

This sequence joins TRBV11-2 and TRBJ2-5, with 9 bases matching TRBD1. The germline V gene has CDR1 SGHAT and CDR2 FQNNGV. CDR3 size: 16 residues. The trim removed 5 bases at V and 0 bases at J, leaving 7 bases unmatched. This CDR3 is CASSLRGDRDQETQYF. CDR3 DNA: TGTGCCAGCAGCCTAAGAGGGGACAGGGACCAAGAGACCCAGTACTTC.

V gene TRBV27 combines with J gene TRBJ1-5; TRBD1 aligns across 8 bases. This CDR3 has 15 residues. Germline trimming cut 5 bases from V and 5 bases from J; bases unmatched to any gene: 8. CDR1 is MNHEY and CDR2 is SMNVEV in the germline V gene (reference sequence). The CDR3 reads CASSPLDRGHQPQHF. The CDR3 DNA reads as TGTGCCAGCAGTCCACTCGACAGGGGACATCAGCCCCAGCATTTT.

About this clone itself: The same CDR3 is also encoded by other DNA sequences in this sample. The V gene is TRBV28, the J gene TRBJ2-7; no definite D call. CDR3 length: 11 residues. The germline V gene encodes CDR1 MDHEN and CDR2 SYDVKM. V was pared by 2 bases and J by 3 bases, with 2 bases between. CDR3 in amino acids: CASSLGYEQYF. The DNA for the CDR3 is TGTGCCAGCAGTTTAGGCTACGAGCAGTACTTC.

This chain connects TRBV6-5 to TRBJ1-1; a possible D gene is TRBD1 (5 bases). Trimming pared 2 bases from V and 1 base from J, leaving 14 bases between. This CDR3 comprises 16 residues. The germline V gene has CDR1 MNHEY and CDR2 SVGAGI. CDR3 coding DNA: TGTGCCAGCAGTTACGTCTTTGGGACGAGGAACACTGAAGCTTTCTTT. Translation gives CASSYVFGTRNTEAFF.

A note on this clone: The junction shows a germline mismatch at one end, possibly a read error. The chain carries TRBV7-7 and TRBJ2-5, with TRBD1 matching 11 bases. Germline V gene lookup returns CDR1 SSHAT and CDR2 FNYEAQ (reference sequence). The CDR3 consists of 15 residues. The CDR3 sequence: CASSPGTGGKETQYF. CDR3 sequence (DNA): TGTGCTAGCAGCCCCGGGACAGGGGGGAAAGAGACCCAGTACTTC.

The chain links TRBV28 to TRBJ2-3; D possibly matches TRBD1 or TRBD2 (5 bases each). In germline, CDR1 is MDHEN, CDR2 SYDVKM. V was pared by 6 bases and J by 1 base, with 14 bases between. The CDR3 contains 15 residues. The CDR3 loop reads CASSLRGLGTDTQYF. In DNA, the CDR3 is TGTGCCAGCAGCCTGAGGGGATTGGGCACAGATACGCAGTATTTT. Using reference TRBV28 and TRBJ2-3 for the parts outside the CDR3, the full variable domain is DVKVTQSSRYLVKRTGEKVFLECVQDMDHENMFWYRQDPGLGLRLIYFSYDVKMKEKGDIPEGYSVSREKKERFSLILESASTNQTSMYLCASSLRGLGTDTQYFGPGTRLTVL.

V is TRBV30 and J is TRBJ2-7; 9 positions agree with TRBD1. The length of the CDR3 is 13 residues. Germline V gene data show CDR1 as GTSNPN and CDR2 as SVGIG (reference sequence). V was pared by 4 bases and J by 6 bases, with 7 bases of the junction left unmatched. The CDR3 is CAWTPGTGTEQYF. The CDR3 DNA sequence: TGTGCCTGGACCCCCGGGACAGGGACCGAGCAGTACTTC.

This clone is a singleton in its sample. The chain employs TRBV6-4 and TRBJ2-6; D is undetermined. The germline V gene has CDR1 MRHNA and CDR2 SNTAGT. The CDR3 extends over 17 amino acids. Trimming took 2 bases from V and 0 from J, leaving 11 bases between them. CDR3 bases: TGTGCCAGCAGTGACGGCAGTACGAGCTCTGGGGCCAACGTCCTGACTTTC. Translated, it gives CASSDGSTSSGANVLTF.

The gene calls are TRBV6-2 or TRBV6-3 and TRBJ1-1; TRBD1 agrees at 9 bases. Germline V gene sequence: CDR1 MNHEY, CDR2 SVGEGT. The V and J ends lost 6 bases and 0 bases, in that order; junction bases with no gene match: 8. This CDR3 spans 16 amino acids. CDR3 in DNA: TGTGCCAGCAGCTCCGACAGGGGGAAGATGAACACTGAAGCTTTCTTT. Protein: CASSSDRGKMNTEAFF.

This chain uses TRBV19 with TRBJ2-7; 13 bases are shared with TRBD2. V was clipped by 5 bases and J by 3 bases; unmatched bases: 4. Germline CDR1 and CDR2: LNHDA and SQIVND (reference sequence). The length of the CDR3 is 15 residues. The CDR3 spells CASSAGLAGVYEQYF. The CDR3 DNA reads as TGTGCCAGTAGTGCAGGACTAGCGGGGGTCTACGAGCAGTACTTC.

The chain combines TRBV4-1 with TRBJ1-2; D gene unclear. Germline assignment: CDR1 MGHRA and CDR2 YSYEKL. The CDR3 length is 15 residues. Trimming shortened V by 3 bases and J by 0 bases, and 11 bases separated the two germline ends. The CDR3 DNA reads TGCGCCAGCAGCCACGAGGCAGGCTCTAACTATGGCTACACCTTC. Protein: CASSHEAGSNYGYTF.

The V gene is TRBV7-2, the J gene TRBJ2-7; D could derive from TRBD1 or TRBD2 (5 bases each). Germline V lookup: CDR1 SGHTA, CDR2 FQGNSA. V was cut by 6 bases and J by 0 bases, with 15 bases left in between. The CDR3 consists of 15 residues. CDR3 bases: TGTGCCAGCAGAAACACCGGGACGGACTCCTACGAGCAGTACTTC. This codes for CASRNTGTDSYEQYF.

J is TRBJ1-1 and V is TRBV6-6; D is unclear. This CDR3 spans 12 amino acids. Trimming took off 5 bases at V and 11 bases at J, with 15 bases between the two ends. The germline V gene has CDR1 MNHNY and CDR2 SVGAGI (reference sequence). CDR3 nucleotide sequence: TGTGCCAGCAGTATCGAGGACGGCCGTGCTTTCTTT. As protein: CASSIEDGRAFF.

This chain joins TRBV6-5 and TRBJ1-1; D call uncertain. From germline, CDR1 is MNHEY and CDR2 SVGAGI. Trimming took off 8 bases at V and 0 bases at J, with 16 bases between the two ends. The CDR3 runs 15 residues. CDR3 region: CASGSVRMLNTEAFF. In nucleotides, the CDR3 is TGTGCCAGCGGTTCCGTCAGAATGCTGAACACTGAAGCTTTCTTT.

This rearrangement joins TRBV24-1 to TRBJ2-1, with TRBD1 as a possible D gene (6 bases). This CDR3 is 16 amino acids long. Trimming stripped 4 bases from V and 4 bases from J, with 16 bases between. CDR1 is KGHDR, CDR2 SFDVKD, per germline. As DNA, the CDR3 is TGTGCCACCAGTGACCCTTCGGGACACCGATACAATGAGCAGTTCTTC. Amino acid sequence: CATSDPSGHRYNEQFF.

This chain joins TRBV28 and TRBJ1-1, with D possibly TRBD1 on 5 matching bases. The CDR3 length is 15 residues. The ends were cut back, 1 base at V and 0 bases at J, with 9 bases in the middle. Per the germline V gene, CDR1 is MDHEN and CDR2 is SYDVKM. The CDR3 nucleotides read TGTGCCAGCAGTTTATCTAGAGGGGTGAACACTGAAGCTTTCTTT. As protein: CASSLSRGVNTEAFF.

The table lists this clone with a count of one. This chain connects TRBV3-1 (or the pseudogene TRBV3-2) to TRBJ2-1; either TRBD1 or TRBD2 may fit D (6 bases each). V lost 1 base and J 13 bases, leaving 11 bases between the germline ends. Germline V gives CDR1 LGHDT, CDR2 YNNKEL (reference sequence). The CDR3 has 12 amino acids. The CDR3 reads CASSQGGALQFF. The CDR3 DNA reads TGTGCCAGCAGCCAAGGGGGGGCGCTACAGTTCTTC.

This clone was seen a single time. The chain carries TRBV11-3 and TRBJ2-2; 13 bases line up with TRBD2. V dropped 5 bases and J dropped 5; count of bases not matched to a gene: 8. The CDR3 covers 17 residues. Germline CDR1 reads SGHNT; CDR2 reads YENEEA. CDR3 amino acids: CASSPWTSGSGTGELFF. The CDR3 region has the DNA TGTGCCAGCAGCCCGTGGACTAGCGGGAGCGGTACCGGGGAGCTGTTTTTT.

This clone was found a few times. The chain joins TRBV3-1 (or the pseudogene TRBV3-2) to TRBJ2-7, with 7 positions matching TRBD2. CDR1 and CDR2 from the germline V gene are LGHDT and YNNKEL (reference sequence). The V and J ends lost 6 bases and 6 bases, in that order; junction bases with no gene match: 8. The CDR3 length is 13 residues. The CDR3 coding sequence is TGTGCCAGCAGTTGGGACTACGTGAGCGAGCAGTACTTC. It translates to CASSWDYVSEQYF.

The chain has TRBV5-5 and TRBJ1-6; no reliable D call. This CDR3 has 15 residues. The V gene's germline CDR1 is SGHKS and CDR2 YYEKEE (reference sequence). The ends were cut back, 0 bases at V and 8 bases at J, with 12 bases in the middle. The DNA of the CDR3 is TGTGCCAGCAGCTTGGGGTCGGGGTGGGATTCACCCCTCCACTTT. Its protein product is CASSLGSGWDSPLHF.